This TCR beta chain was obtained from a study of T cells in localized non-small cell lung cancer. Deletions cut 2 bases from V and 4 bases from J, with 9 bases between. CDR3 length: 14 residues. Germline V gene lookup returns CDR1 MNHNY and CDR2 SVGAGI (reference sequence). Data came from immunoSEQ multiplex PCR; TCRdb stores just in-frame clones and leaves some out. The table shows 90,000 to 100,000 clones, with approximately 91% occurring only once. This clone appeared a single time. What it recognizes is unknown. Study-wide points: In adjacent lung appeared a median approximately 61 of the top 100 tumor clones.

The chain joins TRBV6-6 to TRBJ2-1, with D perhaps matching TRBD1 (6 bases). The source material was PBMCs, sampled before any cancer treatment. This sequence originates from a woman between 40 and 69 years old with stage II squamous cell lung carcinoma. For the CDR3, the DNA is TGTGCCAGCAGTTACCCACAGGGATACAATGAGCAGTTCTTC. Its protein product is CASSYPQGYNEQFF.